This T cell receptor (beta chain) was observed in a study of control samples from healthy donors and cancer patients. Profiled with immunoSEQ multiplex PCR; TCRdb holds only in-frame clones, not every one. This sample has 55,000 to 85,000 clones, with over 85% found just once. The origin of this receptor is a man aged 55 to 70 with lung cancer. Sequenced: PBMCs.

The CDR3 is CASSDSALNTEAFF. CDR3 in DNA: TGTGCCAGCAGTGATTCGGCACTGAACACTGAAGCTTTCTTT. The rearrangement uses TRBV6-1 and TRBJ1-1; D gene ambiguous. Germline values: CDR1 MNHNS, CDR2 SASEGT. Trimming took off 3 bases at V and 0 bases at J, with 8 bases between the two ends. The CDR3 is 14 amino acids.